The present T cell receptor (beta chain) was sequenced within a study of cytomegalovirus exposure and HLA in healthy donors (TCRdb year 2017). With regard to the full study: An earlier analysis of approximately 590 of the donors reported 250 to 300 Gb of sequence data and some 100 million unique TCR beta sequences from around 200 million T cells. An early release that covered more than 550 HLA-typed donors contained about 300 gigabases of sequencing data and approximately 85 million unique TCR sequences. Of the 300 to 500 genotyped donors, roughly 76% were placed in the genetic ancestry cluster associated with self-reported Caucasian donors. The study aimed to test whether cataloging public T cell receptors could reveal signatures of past pathogen exposure. The T cell repertoires of roughly 660 subjects were profiled by immunosequencing and related to cytomegalovirus serostatus. In addition to the first cohort of approximately 650 subjects, a separate validation cohort of 130 or so different subjects was used. The study combined high-throughput TCR immunosequencing, statistical association of individual TCRs with disease status, and machine learning to predict cytomegalovirus infection status. A later analysis re-examined previously published TCR beta repertoires from 610 or so donors and added high-resolution HLA genotyping to investigate patterns of TCR occurrence. The later analysis used no new phenotypic data to find candidate immune exposures, relying instead on TCR beta sequences and their occurrence across donors. An earlier analysis of approximately 630 of the donors applied high-throughput TCR beta sequencing to assess whether each TCR beta V gene segment acted as functional or pseudogenic. Alongside the repertoire data, information on donor age, sex, ethnicity and CMV serostatus was compiled. A later genetic analysis used genome-wide SNP genotypes for about three fifths of the 666 donors, treating that subset as a discovery cohort. All discovery cohort repertoires had been generated on a single sequencing platform. Class I and class II HLA loci were covered by the typing at four-digit resolution. The number of typed donors differed by locus: 629-630 for A, B, C, DRB1 and DQB1; roughly 510 for DQA1; approximately 600 for DPA1; and about 470 for DPB1. Several DR-DQ haplotypes were handled as single units for association and clustering because linkage in the cohort was strong. Across about 380 genotyped donors of the cohort, an average of roughly 230,000 unique TCR beta nucleotide sequences per donor were sequenced, and around 19% of those sequences were non-productive.

Library preparation was by the immunoSEQ multiplex PCR assay. For the multiplex PCR, a mixture combining 60 forward primers for TCR Vbeta segments and 13 reverse primers for TCR Jbeta segments was used. A multiplex PCR assay on genomic DNA amplified the CDR3 region of rearranged TCR beta genes. Amplified TCR beta libraries were sequenced as 87-base-pair reads on the Illumina HiSeq System. The published analysis was carried out like this. Across the 666 repertoires, a later analysis counted 60 million to 90 million unique TCR beta chains, roughly 11 million of which were shared by at least two donors. Raw reads were error-corrected and collapsed into unique sequences with a nearest-neighbor algorithm that merged closely related sequences to remove PCR and sequencing errors. CDR3 sequences were aligned to IMGT reference sequences to assign V, D and J gene segments. For a sequence to be retained, a match of at least six nucleotides to both a V gene segment and a J gene segment was required. Rearrangements were classified as productive when the CDR3 lacked stop codons and remained in frame with V and J, and all other rearrangements were classified as non-productive. Following IMGT convention, CDR3 was defined as the stretch from the second conserved V-encoded cysteine up to the conserved J-encoded phenylalanine. Sequences without an unambiguous match to a single V gene segment were excluded from the earlier analysis of about 630 of the donors. An earlier analysis of roughly 590 of the donors called V segments functional above 56.7% productive rearrangements and segregating when the between-donor standard deviation exceeded 5%. A statistical classification framework was built for diagnosing cytomegalovirus status from the catalog of TCR beta chain sequences. V and J gene assignment, in a later analysis, came from comparing TCR nucleotide sequences with IMGT/GENE-DB human TR gene sequences. A later analysis assigned CDR3 sequences and most-parsimonious VDJ recombination scenarios with the TCRdist pipeline. In a later analysis, each TCR beta chain was defined by its CDR3 amino acid sequence together with its V-gene family, and reads without a unique V-gene family were excluded. In a later analysis, nearly 600 highly shared, low-generation-probability nucleotide sequences were removed to address suspected cross-contamination and a sequencing artifact. A later analysis calculated a clonal expansion index for each public chain from normalized within-repertoire ranks of inferred template counts. In a later analysis, generation probabilities were computed with a VDJ recombination model fitted to out-of-frame rearrangements, and the resulting probabilities were checked against IGoR. A later analysis scored TCR-TCR, TCR-HLA and TCR-CMV co-occurrence with hypergeometric tests, applying a repertoire-size bias correction to TCR pairs. False discovery rates were estimated in a later analysis by permuting HLA or CMV assignments 20 times. In a later analysis, co-occurring TCRs were grouped using DBSCAN, and TCRdist sequence similarity was added for clustering within HLA-allele-positive subsets. Repertoires with fewer than 30,000 or more than 120,000 public chains, plus five repertoires with anomalous nucleotide sharing, were excluded from co-occurrence clustering. Held by TCRdb, this immuneACCESS table contains in-frame sequences only and omits some clones. Under half of the omission traces to an unresolved V gene where checked; the cause of the rest is unknown. V, J and clone size are those of that table, while D and trimming were read from the DNA. This sample has about 120,000 clones in its table, and about 74% of those were observed once. The ten largest clones capture 2% to 3% of the sample.

At the junction V is shortened by 5 bases and J by 2 bases; bases outside the gene matches: 8. The CDR3 holds 16 amino acids from the cysteine to the phenylalanine. The entry retains the CDR3 DNA only, 48 bases that are in frame from base 1. The germline V gene yields SGHRS for CDR1 and YFSETQ for CDR2. Study-level results and caveats: According to a later analysis, parvovirus B19, influenza, CMV and Epstein-Barr virus appeared linked to several top co-occurrence clusters. A further reported finding was that TCR beta sequences accurately predicted the HLA-A and HLA-B alleles for most subjects in the first cohort. Most TCR sequences were seen in very few donors, while some public TCRs were found in many individuals. In a later genetic analysis, fewer N-insertions in productive TCRs were reported among donors in an Asian-associated ancestry cluster than the roughly 700-donor mean. Fewer than 20 rarely observed V segments, including chromosome 9 orphons, were excluded from the earlier analysis of approximately 500 of the donors because counts were too low. When HLA alleles, especially DR and DQ, strongly co-occurred, TCR associations were difficult to assign to individual alleles. Some IMGT-functional V segments, including TRBV6-2 and TRBV6-3, could not be distinguished by the 87-base-pair reads and were therefore excluded. In an earlier analysis of approximately 590 of the donors, most TCR beta V segments appeared in productive rearrangements about 87% or about 30% of the time, broadly matching IMGT annotations. According to a later analysis, most CMV-associated TCR beta chains appeared to be HLA-restricted, and the HLA associations seemed to be driven largely by CMV exposure. The study gave a list of about 170 TCR beta chains associated with cytomegalovirus. In vitro tests confirmed that three of the cytomegalovirus-associated TCR beta chains recognize cytomegalovirus antigens. Cytomegalovirus status was reported to be diagnosed by the classifier with high specificity and sensitivity in both the original and validation cohorts. In a later analysis, 16,951 TCR beta sequences were associated with specific HLA alleles at a false discovery rate of 0.05. The authors suggested that the approach could potentially be generalized to other disease states and immunological phenotypes. The sequencing pipeline was judged likely to have produced a cluster of highly shared sequence variants as a technical artifact. CMV serostatus was the only immune exposure information available for the cohort. This cohort had only TCR beta chains sequenced, and the lack of alpha or paired-chain data limited which features could be detected. Presence/absence analyses assumed roughly uniform sequencing depth across donors, an assumption that may not hold. A later genetic analysis associated a missense DCLRE1C variant with V-gene and J-gene trimming of TCR beta chains, and an independent cohort replicated the association. In a later analysis, HLA-associated TCR beta chains showed more clonal expansion and lower generation probabilities than non-associated chains that were equally common. HLA typing was unavailable for some donors at each locus, so association tests used only the typed subset. In a later analysis, TCR association rates were found to vary across HLA loci, with the most associated TCRs seen for DRB1 alleles and the fewest for HLA-C alleles. Linkage disequilibrium might explain the correlated functional status among segregating V segments, but an unknown experimental factor could not be ruled out.

The cohort consisted of approximately 670 healthy bone marrow donors. At the time of sampling, all cohort members were nominally healthy, though unrecorded immune exposures were likely present. The donor tested CMV seronegative, placing the donor among the 352 seronegative members of the cohort. A peripheral blood sample was collected from each donor, and TCR beta sequencing was performed on peripheral blood mononuclear cells. The Qiagen DNeasy Blood Extraction Kit was used to extract genomic DNA from the blood cell samples. To note about this clone: Its antigen remains undetermined. The input lacks base qualities; no much larger clone sits a single base away.

The material sequenced was PBMCs. The TCR sequence derives from a female donor in good health and CMV-seronegative. The sequence is built from TRBV5-1 and TRBJ2-2; 8 bases in between match TRBD1. The nucleotide sequence reads as follows: TGCGCCAGCAGATCCAGGGACAGGAGTAACACCGGGGAGCTGTTTTTT. Its protein reads: CASRSRDRSNTGELFF.